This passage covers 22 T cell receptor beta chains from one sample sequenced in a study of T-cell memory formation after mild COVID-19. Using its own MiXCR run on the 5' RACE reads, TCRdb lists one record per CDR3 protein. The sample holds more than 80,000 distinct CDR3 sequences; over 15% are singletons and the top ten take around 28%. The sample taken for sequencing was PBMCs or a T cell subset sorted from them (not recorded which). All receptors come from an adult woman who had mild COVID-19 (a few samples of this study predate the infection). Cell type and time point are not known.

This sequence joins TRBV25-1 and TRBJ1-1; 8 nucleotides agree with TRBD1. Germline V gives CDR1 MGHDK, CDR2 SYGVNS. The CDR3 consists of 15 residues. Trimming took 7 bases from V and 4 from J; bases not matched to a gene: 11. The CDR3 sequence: CASIEGRGLGTEAFF. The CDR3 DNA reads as TGTGCCAGCATCGAGGGCAGGGGGCTTGGCACTGAAGCTTTCTTT.

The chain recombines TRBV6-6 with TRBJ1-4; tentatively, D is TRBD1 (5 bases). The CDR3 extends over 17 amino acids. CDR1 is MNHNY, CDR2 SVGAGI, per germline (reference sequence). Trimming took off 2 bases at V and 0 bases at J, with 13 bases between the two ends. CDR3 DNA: TGTGCCAGCAGTTACCTCAGGGAAATCGCAACTAATGAAAAACTGTTTTTT. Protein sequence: CASSYLREIATNEKLFF.

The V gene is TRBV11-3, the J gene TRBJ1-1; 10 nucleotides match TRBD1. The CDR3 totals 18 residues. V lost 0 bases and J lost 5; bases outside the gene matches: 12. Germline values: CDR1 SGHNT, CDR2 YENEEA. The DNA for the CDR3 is TGTGCCAGCAGCTTAGATTATGTTGTGGGACAGGGGAGGACTGAAGCTTTCTTT. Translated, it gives CASSLDYVVGQGRTEAFF.

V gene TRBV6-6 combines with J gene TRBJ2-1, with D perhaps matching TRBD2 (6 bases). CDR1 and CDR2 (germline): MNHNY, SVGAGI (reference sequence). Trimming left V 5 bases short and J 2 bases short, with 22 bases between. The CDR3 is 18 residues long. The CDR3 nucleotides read TGTGCCAGCAGTCCGCTGTGGGGAGGCCCAATCCCCTACAATGAGCAGTTCTTC. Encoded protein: CASSPLWGGPIPYNEQFF.

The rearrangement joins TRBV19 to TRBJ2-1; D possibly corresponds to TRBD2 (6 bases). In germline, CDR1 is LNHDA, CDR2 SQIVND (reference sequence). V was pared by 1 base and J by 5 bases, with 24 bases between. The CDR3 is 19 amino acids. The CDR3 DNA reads TGTGCCAGTAGTATAGGCCCTCCCGGGGTAGCGGTAGCGCACAATGAGCAGTTCTTC. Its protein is CASSIGPPGVAVAHNEQFF.

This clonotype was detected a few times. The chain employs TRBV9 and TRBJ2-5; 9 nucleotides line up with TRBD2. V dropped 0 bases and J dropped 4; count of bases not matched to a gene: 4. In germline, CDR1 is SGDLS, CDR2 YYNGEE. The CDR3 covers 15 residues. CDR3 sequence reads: CASSVGGAGGETQYF. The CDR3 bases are TGTGCCAGCAGCGTAGGGGGAGCGGGGGGAGAGACCCAGTACTTC.

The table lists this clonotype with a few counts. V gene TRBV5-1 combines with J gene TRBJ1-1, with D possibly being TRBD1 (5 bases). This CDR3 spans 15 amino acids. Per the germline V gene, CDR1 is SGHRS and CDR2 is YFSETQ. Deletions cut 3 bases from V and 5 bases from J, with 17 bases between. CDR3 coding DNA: TGCGCCAGCAGCTCCATAACTGAGGGGTCGACTGAAGCTTTCTTT. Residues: CASSSITEGSTEAFF.

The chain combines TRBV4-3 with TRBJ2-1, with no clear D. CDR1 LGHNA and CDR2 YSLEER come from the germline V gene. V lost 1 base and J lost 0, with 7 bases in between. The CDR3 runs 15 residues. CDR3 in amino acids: CASSQVLSSYNEQFF. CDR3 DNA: TGCGCCAGCAGCCAAGTTTTGAGCTCCTACAATGAGCAGTTCTTC.

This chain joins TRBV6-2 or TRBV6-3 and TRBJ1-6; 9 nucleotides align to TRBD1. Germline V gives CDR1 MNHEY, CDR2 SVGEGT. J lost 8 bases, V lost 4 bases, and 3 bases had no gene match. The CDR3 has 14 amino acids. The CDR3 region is CASSLGQGDSPLHF. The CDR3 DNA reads TGTGCCAGCAGTTTGGGACAGGGAGATTCACCCCTCCACTTT.

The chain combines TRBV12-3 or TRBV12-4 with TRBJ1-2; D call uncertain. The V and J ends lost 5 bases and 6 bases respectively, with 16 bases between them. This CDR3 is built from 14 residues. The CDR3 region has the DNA TGTGCCAGCAGTAAATTTTCCACGGCGCATGGCTACACCTTC. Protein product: CASSKFSTAHGYTF.

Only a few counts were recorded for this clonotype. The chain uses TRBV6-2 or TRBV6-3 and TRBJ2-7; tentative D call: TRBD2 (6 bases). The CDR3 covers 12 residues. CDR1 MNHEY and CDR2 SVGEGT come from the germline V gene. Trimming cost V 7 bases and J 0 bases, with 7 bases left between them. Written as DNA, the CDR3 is TGTGCCAGCACGGGGGACTCCTACGAGCAGTACTTC. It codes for CASTGDSYEQYF.

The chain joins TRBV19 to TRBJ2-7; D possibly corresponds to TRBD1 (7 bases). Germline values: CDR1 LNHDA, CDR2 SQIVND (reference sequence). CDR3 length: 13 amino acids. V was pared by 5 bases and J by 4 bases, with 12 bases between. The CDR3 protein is CASSPGGQYEQYF. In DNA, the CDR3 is TGTGCCAGTAGTCCCGGGGGACAGTACGAGCAGTACTTC.

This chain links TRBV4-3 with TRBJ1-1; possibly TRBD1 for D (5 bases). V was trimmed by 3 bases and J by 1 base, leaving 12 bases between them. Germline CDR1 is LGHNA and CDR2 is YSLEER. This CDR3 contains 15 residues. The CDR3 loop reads CASSHAPGTNTEAFF. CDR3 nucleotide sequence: TGCGCCAGCAGCCACGCCCCAGGGACGAACACTGAAGCTTTCTTT.

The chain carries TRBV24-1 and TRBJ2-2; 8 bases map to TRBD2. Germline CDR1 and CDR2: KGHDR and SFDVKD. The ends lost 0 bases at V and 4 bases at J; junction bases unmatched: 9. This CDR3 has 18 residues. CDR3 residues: CATSDLRSAGVGTGELFF. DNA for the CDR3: TGTGCCACCAGTGATTTGCGGTCAGCGGGAGTAGGCACCGGGGAGCTGTTTTTT.

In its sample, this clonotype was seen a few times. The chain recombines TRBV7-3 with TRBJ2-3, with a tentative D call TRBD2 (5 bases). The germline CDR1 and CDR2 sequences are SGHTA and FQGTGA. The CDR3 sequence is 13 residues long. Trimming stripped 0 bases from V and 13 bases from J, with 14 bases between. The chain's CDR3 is CASSLTRLDLKYF. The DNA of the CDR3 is TGTGCCAGCAGCTTAACGCGTTTGGACTTAAAGTATTTT.

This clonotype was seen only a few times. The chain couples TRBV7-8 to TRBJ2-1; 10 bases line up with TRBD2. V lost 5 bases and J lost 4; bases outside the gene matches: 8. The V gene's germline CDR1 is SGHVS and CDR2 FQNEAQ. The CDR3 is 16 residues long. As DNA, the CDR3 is TGTGCCAGCAGCCCTTGGCTAGCGGGGGCTTACAATGAGCAGTTCTTC. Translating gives CASSPWLAGAYNEQFF.

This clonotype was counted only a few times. CDR3 coding DNA: TGTGCCACCAGTGCCACTAGAACAGATACGCAGTATTTT. Its protein product is CATSATRTDTQYF. The V call is TRBV15, the J call TRBJ2-3; D is perhaps TRBD2 (5 bases). V lost 6 bases and J lost 3, with 10 bases in between. The CDR3 has 13 amino acids. Germline V gene lookup returns CDR1 LNHNV and CDR2 YYDKDF (reference sequence).

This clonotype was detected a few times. DNA of the CDR3: TGCGCCAGCAGCCAAGCCCTTCCAGAAGAGACCCAGTACTTC. Its protein product is CASSQALPEETQYF. The chain combines TRBV4-1 with TRBJ2-5; D gene unclear. There are 14 residues in the CDR3. Between the trimmed V and J ends, which lost 1 base and 3 bases, there was a span of 9 bases. CDR1 is MGHRA, CDR2 YSYEKL, per germline.

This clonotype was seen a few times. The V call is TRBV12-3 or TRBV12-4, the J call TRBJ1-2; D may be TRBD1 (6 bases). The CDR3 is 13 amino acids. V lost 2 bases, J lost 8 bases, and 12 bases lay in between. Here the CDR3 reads CASSLLGARGYTF. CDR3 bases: TGTGCCAGCAGTTTATTGGGGGCGCGCGGCTACACCTTC.

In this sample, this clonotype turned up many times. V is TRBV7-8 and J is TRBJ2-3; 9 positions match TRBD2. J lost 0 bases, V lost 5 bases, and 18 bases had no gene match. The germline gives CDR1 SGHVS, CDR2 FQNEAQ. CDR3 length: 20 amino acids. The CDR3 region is CASSPGPEGLAGSSTDTQYF. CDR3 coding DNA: TGTGCCAGCAGCCCGGGACCTGAAGGTCTAGCGGGGTCTAGCACAGATACGCAGTATTTT.

CDR3 protein: CASSSSTPFYNEQFF. The CDR3 region has the DNA TGTGCCAGCAGCTCTTCGACACCATTCTACAATGAGCAGTTCTTC. This chain links TRBV11-2 with TRBJ2-1; D gene uncertain. The germline gives CDR1 SGHAT, CDR2 FQNNGV. The CDR3 loop spans 15 amino acids. Trimming left V 4 bases short and J 3 bases short, with 13 bases between.

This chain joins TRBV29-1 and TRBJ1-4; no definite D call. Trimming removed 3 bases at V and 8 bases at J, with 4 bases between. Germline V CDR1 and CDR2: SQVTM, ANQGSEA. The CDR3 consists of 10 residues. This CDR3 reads CSVEGEKLFF. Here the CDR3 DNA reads TGCAGCGTTGAGGGGGAAAAACTGTTTTTT. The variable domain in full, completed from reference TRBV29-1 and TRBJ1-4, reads SAVISQKPSRDICQRGTSLTIQCQVDSQVTMMFWYRQQPGQSLTLIATANQGSEATYESGFVIDKFPISRPNLTFSTLTVSNMSPEDSSIYLCSVEGEKLFFGSGTQLSVL.